This T cell receptor beta chain emerged from a study of Japanese encephalitis immunity and Zika vaccine responses (dated by TCRdb to the early 2020s). A note on the overall study: Three 5.0 ug doses of alum-adjuvanted ZPIV were administered to included participants at weeks 0, 4 and 28. The stimulations used peptide pools from ZIKV structural proteins divided into flavivirus-conserved and non-conserved sets, or JEV or YFV peptides that matched the pre-vaccination. ZIKV peptides were 15-mers overlapping by 11 residues, selected for NetMHCpan/NetMHCII-predicted epitopes with affinity below 50 nM. TCR repertoires from a few flavivirus-naive individuals were additionally analyzed at weeks 2, 6 and 52 after the start of ZPIV vaccination. About 6 representative participants per pre-vaccination group were picked for TCR sequencing, using samples from week 52 and from week 0, the point after pre-vaccination but before ZPIV. One dose of YFV vaccine (YF-VAX) was administered before ZPIV to eleven to twelve participants, and fewer than 10 participants were flavivirus-naive. Roughly 13 participants were given two doses of JEV vaccine (IXIARO) 28 days apart, two to three months before the first ZPIV dose. The study asked whether earlier vaccination against Japanese encephalitis virus (JEV) or yellow fever virus (YFV) shaped CD4 T cell responses to the Zika vaccine. Study-wide findings and limitations: CD8 T cell responses to ZIKV peptide pools were of very low magnitude and seen in only a few individuals. Samples grouped by participant and showed no similarity between individuals, suggesting that no public TCRs were detected. Sample size limitations prevented peptide-pool deconvolution, so the individual peptides driving cross-reactive responses were not identified. In JEV-pre-vaccinated donors, the repertoire richness of CD4 T cells responding to conserved ZIKV epitopes decreased significantly after ZPIV. Rather than the whole vaccinated cohort, the analysis covered just a subset of trial participants, namely those who received three doses and had adequate samples. JEV-pre-vaccinated donors showed higher repertoire similarity across time-points and stimulations than YFV-pre-vaccinated donors, indicating more clonotypes common to ZIKV and JEV stimulation.

PBMCs were labeled with CellTrace CFSE and were cultured for 6 days in RPMI containing around 8% human serum plus peptide pools at roughly 1 ug/mL each. Unfixed proliferating CD4 T cells were sorted on a BD FACSAria as live CD56-CD19-CD16-CD3+CD4+ CFSE-low cells. The enrolled adults were healthy and tested seronegative for ZIKV, JEV, YFV, DENV and WNV on microneutralization screening. Samples came from a phase 1, double-blinded, randomized, placebo-controlled trial of an alum-adjuvanted Zika purified-inactivated virus (ZPIV) vaccine. Peripheral blood mononuclear cells were isolated by standard procedure and were kept frozen in liquid nitrogen until use. CDR1 is given as MNHNS and CDR2 as SASEGT, both from the germline V gene. Relative to germline, V is 4 bases shorter and J is 9 bases shorter, with 7 bases between their ends. The CDR3 holds 11 amino acids from the cysteine to the phenylalanine. The entry retains the CDR3 DNA only, 33 bases that are in frame from base 1.

As for this clonotype: No much larger clone is present one base from it, and per-base qualities are unavailable.

Library generation was performed with 5' RACE. Before sequencing, TCRbeta libraries were pooled in proportion to the sorted cell numbers of each library. Total RNA was extracted from sorted cells with RNAzol RT, and cDNA was synthesized with an oligo(dT) primer and a template-switching oligo. The TCRbeta V-CDR3-J region was PCR-amplified with Kapa HiFi using a SMARTer oligo primer and a TCRbeta constant-region primer. Illumina adaptors and sample-specific index barcodes were added in a second PCR, followed by HighPrep bead cleanup and Bioanalyzer confirmation of a band of roughly 650 bp. The libraries were sequenced on an Illumina MiSeq using 2x151 bp paired-end reads. Processing in the source paper ran as follows. Reads were demultiplexed with an in-house Java program, and TCRbeta annotations were assigned and clonotypes were counted with MiXCR. Repertoire overlap was assessed with Morisita-Horn indices from the R package vegan, and UPGMA clustering and Circos plots of recurring clonotypes were generated. Shannon diversity and richness were normalized to the highest possible value given the input cell numbers, yielding values from 0 to 1. CDR3beta sequences were aligned with MUSCLE, distances were computed with SeqinR, and multidimensional scaling was plotted in R. TCRdb reprocessing: public reads trimmed at Q25 with fastp, clones called with MiXCR, in-frame beta chains kept. When rows share a CDR3 protein, they turn into one entry using the most common DNA and genes. The V and J calls here are based on TCRdb, not the publication. This sample gives more than 400 distinct CDR3 sequences in total; 14% of them show up just once. The ten largest clones represent around 30% of the sample.

The sample consisted of antigen-activated CD4+ T cells from blood, cultured, taken during a Zika inactivated vaccine study. The clonotype was recovered from an adult man who received an inactivated Zika virus vaccine. The sequence links TRBV6-1 to TRBJ2-1; the D gene is unclear. The CDR3 protein is CASSAVGEQFF. In nucleotide form, the sequence is TGTGCCAGCAGTGCGGTGGGTGAGCAGTTCTTC.